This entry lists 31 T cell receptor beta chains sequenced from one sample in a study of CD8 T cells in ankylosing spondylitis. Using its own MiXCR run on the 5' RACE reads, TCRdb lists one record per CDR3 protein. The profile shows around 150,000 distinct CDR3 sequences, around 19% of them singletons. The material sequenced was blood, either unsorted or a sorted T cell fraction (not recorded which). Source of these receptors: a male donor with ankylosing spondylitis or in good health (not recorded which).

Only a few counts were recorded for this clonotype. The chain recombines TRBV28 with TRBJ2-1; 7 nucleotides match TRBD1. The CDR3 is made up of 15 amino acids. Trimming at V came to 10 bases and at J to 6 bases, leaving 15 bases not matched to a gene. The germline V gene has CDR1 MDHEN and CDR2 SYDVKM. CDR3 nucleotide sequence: TGTGCCACCGATACTATCGACAGGGTTGCCAATGAGCAGTTCTTC. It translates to CATDTIDRVANEQFF.

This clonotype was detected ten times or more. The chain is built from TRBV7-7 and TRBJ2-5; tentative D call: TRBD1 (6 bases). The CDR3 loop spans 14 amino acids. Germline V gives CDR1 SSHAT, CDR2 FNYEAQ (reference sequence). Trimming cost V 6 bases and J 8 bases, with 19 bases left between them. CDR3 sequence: CASSYGQTKGTQYF. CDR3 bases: TGTGCCAGCAGTTATGGACAGACTAAGGGAACCCAGTACTTC.

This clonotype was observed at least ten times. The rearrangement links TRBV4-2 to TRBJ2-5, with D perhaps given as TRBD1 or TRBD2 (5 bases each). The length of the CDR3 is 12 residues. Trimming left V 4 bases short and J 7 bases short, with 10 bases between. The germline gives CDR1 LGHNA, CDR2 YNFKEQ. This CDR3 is CASSRDLGTQYF. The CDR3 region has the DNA TGTGCCAGCAGCCGGGACCTCGGGACCCAGTACTTC.

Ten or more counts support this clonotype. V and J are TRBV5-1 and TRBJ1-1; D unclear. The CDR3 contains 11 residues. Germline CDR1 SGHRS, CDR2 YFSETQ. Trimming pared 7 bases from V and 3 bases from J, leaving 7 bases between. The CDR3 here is CASLGDTEAFF. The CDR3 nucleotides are TGCGCCAGCCTCGGGGACACTGAAGCTTTCTTT. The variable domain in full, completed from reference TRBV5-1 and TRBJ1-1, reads KAGVTQTPRYLIKTRGQQVTLSCSPISGHRSVSWYQQTPGQGLQFLFEYFSETQRNKGNFPGRFSGRQFSNSRSEMNVSTLELGDSALYLCASLGDTEAFFGQGTRLTVV.

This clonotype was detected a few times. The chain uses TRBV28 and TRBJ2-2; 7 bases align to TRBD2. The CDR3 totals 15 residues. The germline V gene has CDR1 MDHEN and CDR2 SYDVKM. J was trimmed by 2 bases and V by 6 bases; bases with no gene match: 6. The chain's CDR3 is CASRGGGINTGELFF. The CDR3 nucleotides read TGTGCCAGCAGAGGCGGGGGAATCAACACCGGGGAGCTGTTTTTT.

The CDR3 sequence is CAISGVGTGELFF. CDR3 in DNA: TGTGCCATCAGTGGGGTGGGGACCGGGGAGCTGTTTTTT. V and J are TRBV10-3 and TRBJ2-2; D not resolved. V was trimmed by 4 bases and J by 5 bases, leaving 8 bases between them. This CDR3 comprises 13 residues. Germline assignment: CDR1 ENHRY and CDR2 SYGVKD.

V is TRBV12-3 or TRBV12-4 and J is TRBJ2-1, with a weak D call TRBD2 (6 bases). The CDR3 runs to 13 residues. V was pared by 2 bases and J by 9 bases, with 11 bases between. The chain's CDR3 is CASSLWRESEQFF. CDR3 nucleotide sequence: TGTGCCAGCAGTTTATGGCGGGAATCTGAGCAGTTCTTC.

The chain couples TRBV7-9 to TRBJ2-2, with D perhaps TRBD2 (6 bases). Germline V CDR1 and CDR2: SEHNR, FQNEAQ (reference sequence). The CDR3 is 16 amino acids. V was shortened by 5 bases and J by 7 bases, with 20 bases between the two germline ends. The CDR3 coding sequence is TGTGCCAGCAGCGGAGTGAGTTGGGGGGACCTCGGGGAGCTGTTTTTT. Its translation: CASSGVSWGDLGELFF.

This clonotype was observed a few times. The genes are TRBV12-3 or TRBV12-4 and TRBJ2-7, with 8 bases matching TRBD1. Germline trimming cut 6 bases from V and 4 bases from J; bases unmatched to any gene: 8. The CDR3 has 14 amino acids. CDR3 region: CASRRGQGWYEQYF. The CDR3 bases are TGTGCCAGCAGACGCGGACAGGGTTGGTACGAGCAGTACTTC.

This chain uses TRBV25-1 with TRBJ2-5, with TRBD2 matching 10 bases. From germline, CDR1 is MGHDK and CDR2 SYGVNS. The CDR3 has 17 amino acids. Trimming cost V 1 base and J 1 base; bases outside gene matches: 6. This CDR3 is CASSESGSGGVQETQYF. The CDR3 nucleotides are TGTGCCAGCAGTGAATCGGGCAGCGGGGGGGTCCAAGAGACCCAGTACTTC.

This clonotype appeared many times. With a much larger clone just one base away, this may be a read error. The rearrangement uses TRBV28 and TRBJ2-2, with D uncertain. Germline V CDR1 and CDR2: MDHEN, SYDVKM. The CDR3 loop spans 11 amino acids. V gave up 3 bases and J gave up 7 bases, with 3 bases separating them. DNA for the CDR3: TGTGCCAGCAGTTTTTTCGGGGAGCTGTTTTTT. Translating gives CASSFFGELFF.

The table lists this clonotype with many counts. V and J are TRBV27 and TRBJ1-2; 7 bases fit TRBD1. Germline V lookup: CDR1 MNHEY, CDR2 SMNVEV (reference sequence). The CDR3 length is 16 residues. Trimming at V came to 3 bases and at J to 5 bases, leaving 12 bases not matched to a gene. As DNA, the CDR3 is TGTGCCAGCAGTTTCATGTATTCCGGGACAGCATATGGCTACACCTTC. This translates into CASSFMYSGTAYGYTF.

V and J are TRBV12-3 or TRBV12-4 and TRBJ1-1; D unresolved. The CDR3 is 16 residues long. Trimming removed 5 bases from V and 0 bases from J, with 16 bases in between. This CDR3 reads CASSPQAGRMNTEAFF. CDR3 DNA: TGTGCCAGCAGTCCCCAGGCAGGCAGAATGAACACTGAAGCTTTCTTT.

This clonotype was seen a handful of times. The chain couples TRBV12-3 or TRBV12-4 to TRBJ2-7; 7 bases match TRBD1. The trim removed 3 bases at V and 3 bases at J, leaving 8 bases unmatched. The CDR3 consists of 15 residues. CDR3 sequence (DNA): TGTGCCAGCAGTTTTGAGACAGGGCAGTTCTACGAGCAGTACTTC. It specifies CASSFETGQFYEQYF.

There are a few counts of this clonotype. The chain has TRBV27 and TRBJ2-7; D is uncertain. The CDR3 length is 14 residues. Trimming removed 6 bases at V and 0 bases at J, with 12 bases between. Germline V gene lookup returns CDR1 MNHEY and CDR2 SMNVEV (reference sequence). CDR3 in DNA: TGTGCCAGCAGCCTTGATCTAAGCTCCTACGAGCAGTACTTC. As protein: CASSLDLSSYEQYF.

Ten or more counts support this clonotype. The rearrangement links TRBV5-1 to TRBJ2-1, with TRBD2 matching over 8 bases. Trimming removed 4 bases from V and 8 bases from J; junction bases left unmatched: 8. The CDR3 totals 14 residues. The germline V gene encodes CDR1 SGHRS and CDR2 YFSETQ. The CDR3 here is CASSQGLVVDEQFF. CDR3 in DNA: TGCGCCAGCAGCCAGGGACTAGTGGTTGATGAGCAGTTCTTC.

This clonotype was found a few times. The CDR3 nucleotides are TGTGCCACCAGCAGAGATAGGACGGGAGCTAGGAATGAGCAGTTCTTC. Translating gives CATSRDRTGARNEQFF. The genes are TRBV15 and TRBJ2-1, with D perhaps TRBD2 (6 bases). V gave up 0 bases and J gave up 7 bases, with 16 bases separating them. The CDR3 has 16 residues. The germline V gene has CDR1 LNHNV and CDR2 YYDKDF (reference sequence).

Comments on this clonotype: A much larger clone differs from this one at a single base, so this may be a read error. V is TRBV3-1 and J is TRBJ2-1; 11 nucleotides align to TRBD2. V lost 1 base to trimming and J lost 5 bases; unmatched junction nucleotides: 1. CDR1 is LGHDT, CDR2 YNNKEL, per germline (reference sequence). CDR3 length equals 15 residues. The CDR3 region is CASSQGLAGHNEQFF. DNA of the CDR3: TGTGCCAGCAGCCAAGGACTAGCGGGACACAATGAGCAGTTCTTC.

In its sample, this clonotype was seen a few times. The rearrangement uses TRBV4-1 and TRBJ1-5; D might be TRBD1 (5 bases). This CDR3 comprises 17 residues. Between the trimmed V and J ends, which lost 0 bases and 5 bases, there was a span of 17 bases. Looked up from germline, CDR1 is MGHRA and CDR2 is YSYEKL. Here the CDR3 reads CASSQEGAGRIDQPQHF. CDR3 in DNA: TGCGCCAGCAGCCAAGAAGGGGCAGGGAGGATCGATCAGCCCCAGCATTTT.

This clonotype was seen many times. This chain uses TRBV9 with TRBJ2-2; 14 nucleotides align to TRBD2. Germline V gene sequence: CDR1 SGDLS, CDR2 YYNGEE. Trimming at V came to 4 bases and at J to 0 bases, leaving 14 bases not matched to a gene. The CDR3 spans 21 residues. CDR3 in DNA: TGTGCCAGCAGCCCTAGGACCGGGACTAGCGGGAGAGTTTCGAACACCGGGGAGCTGTTTTTT. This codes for CASSPRTGTSGRVSNTGELFF.

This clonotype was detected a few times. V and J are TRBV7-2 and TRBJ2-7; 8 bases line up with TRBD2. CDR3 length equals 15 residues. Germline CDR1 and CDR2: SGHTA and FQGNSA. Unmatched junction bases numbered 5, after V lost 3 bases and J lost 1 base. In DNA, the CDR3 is TGTGCCAGCAGCTTCGGGACTAGTAGTTCCTACGAGCAGTACTTC. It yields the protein CASSFGTSSSYEQYF.

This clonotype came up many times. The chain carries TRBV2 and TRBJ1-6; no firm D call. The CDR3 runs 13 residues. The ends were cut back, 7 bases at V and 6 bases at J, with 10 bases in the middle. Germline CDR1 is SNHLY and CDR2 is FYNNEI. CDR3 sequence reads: CASMGSGNSPLHF. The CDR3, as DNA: TGTGCCAGCATGGGGAGTGGTAATTCACCCCTCCACTTT. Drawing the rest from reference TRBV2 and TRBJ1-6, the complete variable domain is EPEVTQTPSHQVTQMGQEVILRCVPISNHLYFYWYRQILGQKVEFLVSFYNNEISEKSEIFDDQFSVERPDGSNFTLKIRSTKLEDSAMYFCASMGSGNSPLHFGNGTRLTVT.

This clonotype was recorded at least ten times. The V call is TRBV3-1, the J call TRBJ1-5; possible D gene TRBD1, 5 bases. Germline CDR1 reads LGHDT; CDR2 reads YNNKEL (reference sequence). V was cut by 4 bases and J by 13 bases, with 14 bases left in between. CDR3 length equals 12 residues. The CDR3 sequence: CASSRGRARQHF. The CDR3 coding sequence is TGTGCCAGCAGCCGGGGCAGGGCTAGACAGCATTTT.

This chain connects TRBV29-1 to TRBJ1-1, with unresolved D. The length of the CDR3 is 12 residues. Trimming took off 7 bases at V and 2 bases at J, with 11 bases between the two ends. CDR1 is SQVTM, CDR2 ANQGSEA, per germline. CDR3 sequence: CSGHGINTEAFF. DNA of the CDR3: TGCAGCGGCCACGGGATCAACACTGAAGCTTTCTTT.

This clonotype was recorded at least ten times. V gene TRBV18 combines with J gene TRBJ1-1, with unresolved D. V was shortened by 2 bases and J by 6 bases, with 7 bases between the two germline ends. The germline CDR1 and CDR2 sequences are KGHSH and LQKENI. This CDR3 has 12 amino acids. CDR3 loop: CASSPTSPEAFF. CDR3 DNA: TGTGCCAGCTCACCAACGTCGCCTGAAGCTTTCTTT. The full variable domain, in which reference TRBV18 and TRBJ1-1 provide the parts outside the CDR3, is NAGVMQNPRHLVRRRGQEARLRCSPMKGHSHVYWYRQLPEEGLKFMVYLQKENIIDESGMPKERFSAEFPKEGPSILRIQQVVRGDSAAYFCASSPTSPEAFFGQGTRLTVV.

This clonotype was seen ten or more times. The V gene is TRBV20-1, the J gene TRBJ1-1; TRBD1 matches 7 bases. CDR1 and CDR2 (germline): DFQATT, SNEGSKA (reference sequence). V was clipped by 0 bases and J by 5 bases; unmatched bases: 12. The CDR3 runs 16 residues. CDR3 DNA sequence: TGCAGTGCTAGAGATCATCCACACAGGGGTGGGACTGAAGCTTTCTTT. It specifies CSARDHPHRGGTEAFF.

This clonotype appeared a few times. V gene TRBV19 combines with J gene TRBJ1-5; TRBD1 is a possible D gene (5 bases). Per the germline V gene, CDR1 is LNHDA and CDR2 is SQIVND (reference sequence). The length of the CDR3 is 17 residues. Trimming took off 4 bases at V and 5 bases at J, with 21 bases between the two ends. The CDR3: CASSSPGTLTEDQPQHF. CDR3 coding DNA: TGTGCCAGTAGTAGCCCCGGGACCTTGACAGAAGATCAGCCCCAGCATTTT.

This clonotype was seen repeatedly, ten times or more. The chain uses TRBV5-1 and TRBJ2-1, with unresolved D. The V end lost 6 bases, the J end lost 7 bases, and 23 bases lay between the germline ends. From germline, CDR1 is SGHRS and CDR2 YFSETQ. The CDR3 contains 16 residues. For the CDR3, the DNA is TGCGCCAGCACGCTCCAGAACTTGAACTGGGAAAATGAGCAGTTCTTC. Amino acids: CASTLQNLNWENEQFF.

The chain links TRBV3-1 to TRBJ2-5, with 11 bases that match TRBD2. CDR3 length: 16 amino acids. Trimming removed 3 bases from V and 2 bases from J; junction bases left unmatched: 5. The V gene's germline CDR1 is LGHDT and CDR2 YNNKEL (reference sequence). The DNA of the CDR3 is TGTGCCAGCAGCCACCTAGCGGGAGGCTTACAAGAGACCCAGTACTTC. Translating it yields CASSHLAGGLQETQYF.

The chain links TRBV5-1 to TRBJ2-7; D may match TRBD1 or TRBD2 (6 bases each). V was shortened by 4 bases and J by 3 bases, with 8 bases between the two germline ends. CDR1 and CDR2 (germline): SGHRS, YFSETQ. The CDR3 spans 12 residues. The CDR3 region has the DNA TGCGCCAGCAGCAGGGGGGACTACGAGCAGTACTTC. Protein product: CASSRGDYEQYF.

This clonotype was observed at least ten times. CDR3 region: CASSPGFVGEKLFF. CDR3 nucleotide sequence: TGCGCCAGCAGCCCGGGTTTCGTGGGCGAAAAACTGTTTTTT. V and J are TRBV10-2 and TRBJ1-4, with D unclear. The germline V and J ends were trimmed by 6 bases and 8 bases, with 16 bases remaining between them. This CDR3 has 14 residues. Per germline, CDR1 WSHSY and CDR2 SAAADI.